This T cell receptor (beta chain) was found in a study of identical twins (dated by TCRdb to the mid-2010s). Broadly, across the study: TCR alpha and beta repertoires from monozygotic twins, unrelated adults of various ages and cord blood were deep-sequenced to test whether fetal clonotypes persist. To rule out contamination, replicate twin experiments were performed at different times with different library preparation protocols.

The study at large found these results: A weaker excess of twin sharing was found in beta out-of-frame sequences because the signal-to-noise ratio was lowered by fewer shared sequences. Because the same donors could not be followed over many years, conclusions were based on cross-sectional statistical analysis. Out-of-frame TCR alpha sequences shared between twins showed an excess of low generation-probability sequences compared with coincidental sharing between unrelated individuals. Abundant cord blood beta clonotypes carried fewer insertions; young adult naive repertoires showed a weaker similar trend, while memory repertoires showed none. Invariant T cells such as MAIT and iNKT could partly confound zero-insertion analyses, although diverse VJ usage argued against such confounding for most clonotypes. In monozygotic twins, out-of-frame TCR alpha sharing was systematically underestimated by recombination models, although the models agreed with sharing between unrelated individuals.

Library prep was done by 5' RACE. Reads for this sample came from an Illumina HiSeq 2000. Template switching added a universal primer binding site, and the final cDNA carried a unique molecular identifier that allowed TCR cDNA molecules to be counted accurately. First-strand cDNA for TCR alpha and beta chains was synthesized from specific primers in the conserved constant-segment region. Each cDNA library was double barcoded, with a SMART-Mk sample barcode plus Illumina barcodes, to control for contamination. TruSeq adapter sequences and Illumina sample barcodes were added in two successive PCR steps. Sequencing of the TCR alpha and beta cDNA libraries was done on the Illumina HiSeq platform using custom primers. For the original study's pipeline: MiGEC processed the raw reads to extract unique molecular identifiers, while MiXCR was used to determine the CDR3 positions. Recombination models were inferred per individual with the repgenHMM and IGoR tools using an EM algorithm. Shared clonotypes were analyzed with the tcR package in R, and sharing was normalized by the product of cloneset sizes. To study raw recombination without the effects of thymic and clonal selection, out-of-frame nonproductive sequences were analyzed. The public reads were run again by TCRdb, first through fastp at Q25 and then through MiXCR, and only productive beta chains were kept. Duplicate CDR3 protein sequences are folded into a single record with the most common DNA and genes. The V and J calls shown here were made by TCRdb, not taken from the authors' results. Counted in this sample were 1.5 million to 2 million distinct CDR3 sequences; under 35% of them appeared once. Under 0.35% of the sample is held by the ten biggest clonotypes.

Every donor in the study was a healthy Caucasian. This clonotype showed up just a few times. Its target antigen remains unknown. No much larger clonotype is one base removed from it; base qualities were not supplied. Sequencing input: cord blood. This sequence originates from a newborn girl in good health.

In nucleotide form, the sequence is TGCGCCAGCAGCCAAGAAGGCCCTCTATCAGGCTACACCTTC. It specifies CASSQEGPLSGYTF. Recombination joined TRBV4-1 with TRBJ1-2, with the D gene not confidently named. Relative to germline, V is 0 bases shorter and J is 8 bases shorter, with 13 bases between their ends. CDR1 and CDR2 are read off the germline V gene as MGHRA and YSYEKL. From the cysteine up to the phenylalanine, the CDR3 has a length of 14 residues. The entry retains the CDR3 DNA only, 42 bases that are in frame from base 1.